This TCR beta chain appears in the sequencing data of a study of T cell responses to AZD1222 COVID-19 vaccine. Study results and limitations: Clonal diversity was possibly underestimated, and white British individuals and females predominated among donors. Baseline testing showed seropositivity in only a handful of AZD1222 recipients. Spike-specific TCR breadth and depth grew following two AZD1222 doses.

As to this clone: Its antigen is unidentified.

The CDR3 has 13 amino acids. The germline V gene encodes CDR1 PRHDT and CDR2 FYEKMQ (reference sequence). V was pared by 5 bases and J by 1 base, with 8 bases between. Assay: immunoSEQ multiplex PCR; the TCRdb copy retains only in-frame clones and omits some. The sample consists of about 83,000 clones, 88% of them appearing once. This clonotype was obtained from an adult in good health. The starting material was peripheral blood, obtained on day 0 of MenACWY control vaccination. This chain links TRBV13 with TRBJ1-2, with D tentatively TRBD1 (6 bases). The CDR3 bases are TGTGCCAGCAGCGTACAGGGTAACTATGGCTACACCTTC. It yields the protein CASSVQGNYGYTF.